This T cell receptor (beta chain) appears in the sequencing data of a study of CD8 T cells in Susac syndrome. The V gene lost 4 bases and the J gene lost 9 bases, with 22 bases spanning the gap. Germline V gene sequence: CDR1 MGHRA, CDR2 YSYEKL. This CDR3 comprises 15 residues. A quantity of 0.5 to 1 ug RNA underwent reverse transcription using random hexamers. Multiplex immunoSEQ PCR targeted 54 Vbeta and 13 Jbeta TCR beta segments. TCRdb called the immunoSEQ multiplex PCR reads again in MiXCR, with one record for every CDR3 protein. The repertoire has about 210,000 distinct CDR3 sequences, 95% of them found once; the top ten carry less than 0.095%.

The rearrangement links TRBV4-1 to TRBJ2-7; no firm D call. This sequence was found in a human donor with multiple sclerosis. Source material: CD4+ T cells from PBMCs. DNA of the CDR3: TGCGCCAGCAGCCCCGGAATACGTGGGCCTTGGGTGCAGTACTTC. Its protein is CASSPGIRGPWVQYF.